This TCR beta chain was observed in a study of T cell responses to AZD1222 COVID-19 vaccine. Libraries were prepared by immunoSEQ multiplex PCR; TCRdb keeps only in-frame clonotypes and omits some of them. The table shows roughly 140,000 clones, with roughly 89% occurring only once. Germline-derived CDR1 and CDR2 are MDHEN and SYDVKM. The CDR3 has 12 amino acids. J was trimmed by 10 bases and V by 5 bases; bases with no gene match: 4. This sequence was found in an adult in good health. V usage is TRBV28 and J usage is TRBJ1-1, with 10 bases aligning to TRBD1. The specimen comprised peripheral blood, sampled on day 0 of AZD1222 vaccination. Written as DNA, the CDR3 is TGTGCCAGCAGTGAAAGGACAGGGGGAGCTTTCTTT. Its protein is CASSERTGGAFF.